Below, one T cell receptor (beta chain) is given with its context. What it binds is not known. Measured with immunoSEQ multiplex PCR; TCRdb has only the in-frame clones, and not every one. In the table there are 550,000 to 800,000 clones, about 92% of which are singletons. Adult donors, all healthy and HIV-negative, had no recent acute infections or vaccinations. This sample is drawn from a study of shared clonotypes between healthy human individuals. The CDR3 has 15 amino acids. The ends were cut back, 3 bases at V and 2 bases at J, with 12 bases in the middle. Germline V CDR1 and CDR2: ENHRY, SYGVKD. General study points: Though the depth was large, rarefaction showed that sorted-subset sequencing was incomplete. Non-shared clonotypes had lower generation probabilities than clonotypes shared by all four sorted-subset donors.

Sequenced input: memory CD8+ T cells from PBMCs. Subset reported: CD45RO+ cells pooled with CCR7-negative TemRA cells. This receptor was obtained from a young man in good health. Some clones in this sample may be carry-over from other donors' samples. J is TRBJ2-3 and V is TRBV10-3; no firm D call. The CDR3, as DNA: TGTGCCATCAGTGATTCTGTCAGCCCCACAGATACGCAGTATTTT. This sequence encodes CAISDSVSPTDTQYF.